Included here is one TCR beta chain sequence, with context. Using immunoSEQ multiplex PCR, the repertoire was profiled, and TCRdb retains in-frame clones only, with some absent. The sample consists of approximately 330,000 clones, just under 90% of them appearing once. The data derive from a study of blood T cell repertoires in COVID-19. From germline, CDR1 is MRHNA and CDR2 SNTAGT. The CDR3 runs 17 residues. V trimming: 5 bases; J trimming: 0 bases; junction bases outside the gene matches: 3. The specimen was PBMCs or T cells enriched from blood (not recorded which). This receptor was obtained from a woman between 25 and 40 years old who had recovered from COVID-19. The V and J genes are TRBV6-4 and TRBJ2-1; 14 bases match TRBD2. CDR3 coding DNA: TGTGCCAGCAGTACCGGGACTAGCGGGAGCTCCTACAATGAGCAGTTCTTC. Translation: CASSTGTSGSSYNEQFF.